This T cell receptor beta chain was identified during a study of OX40 agonist ivuxolimab in advanced cancers. Findings and caveats of the study: Expanded clones belonging to CD8+ T cells outnumbered, on average, those of CD4+.

Germline V CDR1 and CDR2: SGHVS, FQNEAQ. The CDR3 is made up of 15 amino acids. Method: immunoSEQ multiplex PCR; TCRdb's copy keeps in-frame clones and lacks some. The profile covers about 77,000 clones, with more than 80% appearing a single time and roughly 2.2% taken by the ten largest. For this clone: Its matching antigen is unknown. A junction boundary mismatches the germline segment, possibly from a read error.

The rearrangement links TRBV7-8 to TRBJ2-2; 11 bases are shared with TRBD2. The clonotype comes from an adult with an advanced solid tumor such as melanoma, head and neck, liver or kidney cancer. Sequenced here: CD4+ or CD8+ T cells sorted from blood, sampled in a trial of the OX40 agonist ivuxolimab. The CDR3 nucleotides are TGTGCCAGCAGCCTATGGACTAGCGGGCCCGGGGCGCTGTTTTTT. Translation: CASSLWTSGPGALFF.